The source of this TCR beta chain is a study of cytomegalovirus exposure and HLA in healthy donors. Whole-study findings and limits: An analysis that was carried out later associated some 17,000 TCR beta sequences with HLA alleles at 0.05 false discovery rate. Highly shared variants forming one cluster were likely a sequencing artifact. Cytomegalovirus association was listed for 150 to 200 TCR beta chains.

This clone has just one count. Its antigen is not known. Nominally healthy donors were sampled, though unrecorded immune exposures were likely. Trimming took off 1 base at V and 7 bases at J, with 4 bases between the two ends. Germline V lookup: CDR1 LNHDA, CDR2 SQIVND (reference sequence). The CDR3 totals 12 residues. The PCR made use of 60 Vbeta and 13 Jbeta primers. Assay: immunoSEQ multiplex PCR; the TCRdb copy retains only in-frame clones and omits some. The table shows tens of thousands of clones, with approximately 63% occurring only once. Sequenced input: PBMCs. The J gene is TRBJ2-2, the V gene TRBV19; the D is unclear. The TCR was taken from a woman aged 25 to 45 in good health and CMV-seronegative. Written as DNA, the CDR3 is TGTGCCAGTAGTATAGGCGTCGGGGAGCTGTTTTTT. It encodes CASSIGVGELFF.